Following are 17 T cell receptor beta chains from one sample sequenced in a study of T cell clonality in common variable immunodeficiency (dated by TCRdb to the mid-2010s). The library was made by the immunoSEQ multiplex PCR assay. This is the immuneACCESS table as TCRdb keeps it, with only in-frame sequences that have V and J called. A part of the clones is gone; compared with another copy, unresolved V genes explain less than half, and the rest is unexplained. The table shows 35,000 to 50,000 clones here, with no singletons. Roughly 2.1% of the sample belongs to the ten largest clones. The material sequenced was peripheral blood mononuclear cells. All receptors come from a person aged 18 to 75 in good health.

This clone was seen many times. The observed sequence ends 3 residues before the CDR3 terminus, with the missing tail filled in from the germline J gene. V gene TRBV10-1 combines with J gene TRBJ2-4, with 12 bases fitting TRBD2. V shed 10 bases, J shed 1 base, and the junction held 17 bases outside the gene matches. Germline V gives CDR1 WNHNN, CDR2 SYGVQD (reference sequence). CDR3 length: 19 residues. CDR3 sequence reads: CATTPRTSGIRGAKNIQYF. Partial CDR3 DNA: TGCGCCACCACACCCCGGACTAGCGGGATCAGAGGGGCCAAAAACATT.

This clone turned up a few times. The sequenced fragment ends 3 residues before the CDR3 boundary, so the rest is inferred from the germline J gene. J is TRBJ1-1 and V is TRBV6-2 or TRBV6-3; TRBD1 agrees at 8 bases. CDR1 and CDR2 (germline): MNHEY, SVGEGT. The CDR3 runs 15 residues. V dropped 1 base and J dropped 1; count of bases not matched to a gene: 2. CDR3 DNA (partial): TGTGCCAGCAGTTACTTCGGACAGGGGAACACTGAA. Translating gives CASSYFGQGNTE. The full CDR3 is CASSYFGQGNTEAFF.

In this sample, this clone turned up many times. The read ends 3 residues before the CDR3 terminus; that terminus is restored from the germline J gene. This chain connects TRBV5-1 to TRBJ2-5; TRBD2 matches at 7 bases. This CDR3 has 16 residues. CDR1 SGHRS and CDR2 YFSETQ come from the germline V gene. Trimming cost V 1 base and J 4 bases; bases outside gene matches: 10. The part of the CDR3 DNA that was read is TGCGCCAGCAGCTTGAGCGGAGGGCGGACTAGAGAGACC. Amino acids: CASSLSGGRTRET. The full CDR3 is CASSLSGGRTRETQYF.

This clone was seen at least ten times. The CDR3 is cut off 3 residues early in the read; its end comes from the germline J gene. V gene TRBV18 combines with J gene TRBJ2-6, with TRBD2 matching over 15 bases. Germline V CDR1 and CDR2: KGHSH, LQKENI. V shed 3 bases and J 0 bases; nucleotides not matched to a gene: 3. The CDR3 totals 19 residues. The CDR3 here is CASSPGLAGGRSGANVLTF. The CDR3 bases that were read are TGTGCCAGCTCACCGGGACTAGCGGGAGGCCGCTCTGGGGCCAACGTC.

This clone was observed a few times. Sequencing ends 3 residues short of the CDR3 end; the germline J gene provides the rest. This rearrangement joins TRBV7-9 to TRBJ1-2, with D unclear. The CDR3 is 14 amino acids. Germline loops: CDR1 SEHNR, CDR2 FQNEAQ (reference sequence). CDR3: CASSPIFRSHDYTF. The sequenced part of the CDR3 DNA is TGTGCCAGCAGTCCAATTTTCAGGTCCCACGAC.

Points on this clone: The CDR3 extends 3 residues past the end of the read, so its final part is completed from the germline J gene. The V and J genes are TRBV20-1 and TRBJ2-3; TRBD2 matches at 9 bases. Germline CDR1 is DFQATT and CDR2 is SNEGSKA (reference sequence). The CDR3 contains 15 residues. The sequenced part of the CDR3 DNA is TGCAGTGCTAGAGATCCCAGCGGGAGGCAAGAGACG. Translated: CSARDPSGRQET. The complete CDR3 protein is CSARDPSGRQETQYF.

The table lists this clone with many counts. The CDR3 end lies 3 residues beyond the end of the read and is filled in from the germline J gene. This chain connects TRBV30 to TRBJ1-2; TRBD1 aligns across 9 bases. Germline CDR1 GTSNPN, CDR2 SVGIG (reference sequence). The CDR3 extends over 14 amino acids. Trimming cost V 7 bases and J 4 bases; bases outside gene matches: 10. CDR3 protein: CAFTRDREGYGYTF. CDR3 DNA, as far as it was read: TGTGCCTTTACACGGGACAGGGAGGGCTATGGC.

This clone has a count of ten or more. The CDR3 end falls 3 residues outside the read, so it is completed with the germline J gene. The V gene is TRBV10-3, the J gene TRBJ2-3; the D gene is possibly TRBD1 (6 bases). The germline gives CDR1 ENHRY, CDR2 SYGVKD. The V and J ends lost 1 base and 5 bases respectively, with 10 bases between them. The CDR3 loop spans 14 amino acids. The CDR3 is CAISEYPGQDTQYF. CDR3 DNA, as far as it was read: TGTGCCATCAGTGAGTATCCGGGACAAGATACG.

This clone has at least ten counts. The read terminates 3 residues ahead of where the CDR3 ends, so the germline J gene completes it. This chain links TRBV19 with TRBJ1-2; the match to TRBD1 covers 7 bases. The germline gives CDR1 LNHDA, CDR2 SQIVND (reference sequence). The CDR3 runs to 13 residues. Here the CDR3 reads CASSVGTDPGYTF. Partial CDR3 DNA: TGTGCCAGTAGCGTCGGGACAGATCCGGGC.

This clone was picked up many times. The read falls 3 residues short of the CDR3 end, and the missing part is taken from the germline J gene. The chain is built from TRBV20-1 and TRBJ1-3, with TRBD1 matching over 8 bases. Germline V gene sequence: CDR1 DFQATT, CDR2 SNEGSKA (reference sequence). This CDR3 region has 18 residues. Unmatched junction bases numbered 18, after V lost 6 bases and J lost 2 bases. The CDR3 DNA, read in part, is TGCAGTGCGCACCCGGGGGGCGGACAGGGAGGGGCTGGAAACACC. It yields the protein CSAHPGGGQGGAGNT. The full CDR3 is CSAHPGGGQGGAGNTIYF.

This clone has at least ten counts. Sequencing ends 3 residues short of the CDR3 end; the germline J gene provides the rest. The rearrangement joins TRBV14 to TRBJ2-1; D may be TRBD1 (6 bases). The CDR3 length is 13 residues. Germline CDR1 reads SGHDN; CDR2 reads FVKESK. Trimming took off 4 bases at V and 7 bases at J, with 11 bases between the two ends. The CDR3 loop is CASSPGVWNEQFF. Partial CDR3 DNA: TGTGCCAGCAGCCCAGGGGTTTGGAATGAG.

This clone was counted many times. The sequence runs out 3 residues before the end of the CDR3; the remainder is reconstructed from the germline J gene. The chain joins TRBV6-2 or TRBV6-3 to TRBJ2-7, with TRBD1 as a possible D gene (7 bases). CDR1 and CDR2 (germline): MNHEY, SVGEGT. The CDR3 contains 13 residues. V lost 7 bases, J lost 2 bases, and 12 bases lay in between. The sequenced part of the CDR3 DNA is TGTGCCAGCACAGGGGGGCTAACCTACGAG. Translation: CASTGGLTYE. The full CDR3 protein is CASTGGLTYEQYF.

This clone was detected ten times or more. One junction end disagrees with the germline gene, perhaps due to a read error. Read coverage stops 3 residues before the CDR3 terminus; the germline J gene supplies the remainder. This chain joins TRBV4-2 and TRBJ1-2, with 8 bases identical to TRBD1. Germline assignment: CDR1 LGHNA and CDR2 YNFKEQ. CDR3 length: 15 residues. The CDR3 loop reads CASSQYDRGFDGYTF. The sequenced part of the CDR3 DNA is TGCGCCAGCAGCCAATATGACAGGGGATTTGATGGC.

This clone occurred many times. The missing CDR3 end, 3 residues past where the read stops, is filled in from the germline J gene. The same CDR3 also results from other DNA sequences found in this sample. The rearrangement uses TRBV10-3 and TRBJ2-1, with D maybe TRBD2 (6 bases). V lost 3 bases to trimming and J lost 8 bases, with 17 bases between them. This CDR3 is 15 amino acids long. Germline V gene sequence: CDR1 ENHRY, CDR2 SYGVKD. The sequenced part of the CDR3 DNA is TGTGCCATCAGTGATGGGAGAGAGCGGAGGGATGAG. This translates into CAISDGRERRDE. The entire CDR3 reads CAISDGRERRDEQFF.

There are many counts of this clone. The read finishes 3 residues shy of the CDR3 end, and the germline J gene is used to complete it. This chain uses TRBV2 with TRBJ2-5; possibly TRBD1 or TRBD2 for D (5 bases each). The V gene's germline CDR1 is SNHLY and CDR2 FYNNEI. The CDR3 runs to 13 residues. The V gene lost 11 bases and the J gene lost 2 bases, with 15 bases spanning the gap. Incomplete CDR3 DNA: TGTGCCGCCAGGGTAGAGGGGCAAGAGACC. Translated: CAARVEGQET. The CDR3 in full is CAARVEGQETQYF.

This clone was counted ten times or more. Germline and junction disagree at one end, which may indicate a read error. The DNA read from the CDR3 is TGTGCTAGCAGCCCTGACAGGACCGCCTACGAG. Translating gives CASSPDRTAYE. The whole CDR3 is CASSPDRTAYEQYF. The V gene is TRBV7-7, the J gene TRBJ2-7, with a weak D call TRBD1 (6 bases). The read ends 3 residues shy of where the CDR3 ends; the end is completed using the germline J gene. The germline V gene encodes CDR1 SSHAT and CDR2 FNYEAQ (reference sequence). The CDR3 extends over 14 amino acids.

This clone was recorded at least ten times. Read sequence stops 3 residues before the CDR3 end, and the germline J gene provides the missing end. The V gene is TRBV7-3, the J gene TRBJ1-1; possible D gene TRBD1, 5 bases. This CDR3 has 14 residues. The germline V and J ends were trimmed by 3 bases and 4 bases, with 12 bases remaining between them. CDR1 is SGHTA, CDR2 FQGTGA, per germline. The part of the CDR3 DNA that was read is TGTGCCAGCAGCTTGGACGGCGGGGGCACTGAA. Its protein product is CASSLDGGGTE. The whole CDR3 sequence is CASSLDGGGTEAFF. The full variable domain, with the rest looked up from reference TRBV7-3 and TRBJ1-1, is GAGVSQTPSNKVTEKGKYVELRCDPISGHTALYWYRQSLGQGPEFLIYFQGTGAADDSGLPNDRFFAVRPEGSVSTLKIQRTERGDSAVYLCASSLDGGGTEAFFGQGTRLTVV.